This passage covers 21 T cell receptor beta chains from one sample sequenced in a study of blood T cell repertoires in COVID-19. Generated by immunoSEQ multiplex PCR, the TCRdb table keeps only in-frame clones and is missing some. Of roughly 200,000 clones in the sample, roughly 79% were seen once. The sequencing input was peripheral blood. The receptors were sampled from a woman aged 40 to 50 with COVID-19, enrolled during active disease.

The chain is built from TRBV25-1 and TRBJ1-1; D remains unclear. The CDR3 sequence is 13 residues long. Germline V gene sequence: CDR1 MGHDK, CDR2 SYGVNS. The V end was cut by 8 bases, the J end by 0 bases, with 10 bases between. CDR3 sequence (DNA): TGTGCCAGCCTACCCCCGATGAACACTGAAGCTTTCTTT. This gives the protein CASLPPMNTEAFF.

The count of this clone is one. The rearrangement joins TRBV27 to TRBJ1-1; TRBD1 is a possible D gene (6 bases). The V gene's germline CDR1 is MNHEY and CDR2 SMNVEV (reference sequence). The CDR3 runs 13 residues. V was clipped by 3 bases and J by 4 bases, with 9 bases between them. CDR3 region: CASSFRQATEAFF. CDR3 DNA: TGTGCCAGCAGTTTCCGACAGGCCACTGAAGCTTTCTTT.

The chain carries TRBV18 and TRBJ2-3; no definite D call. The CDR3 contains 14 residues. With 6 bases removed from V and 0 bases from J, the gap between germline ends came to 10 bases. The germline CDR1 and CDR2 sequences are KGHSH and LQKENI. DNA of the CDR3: TGTGCCAGCTCCTCCGGTTTCAGCACAGATACGCAGTATTTT. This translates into CASSSGFSTDTQYF.

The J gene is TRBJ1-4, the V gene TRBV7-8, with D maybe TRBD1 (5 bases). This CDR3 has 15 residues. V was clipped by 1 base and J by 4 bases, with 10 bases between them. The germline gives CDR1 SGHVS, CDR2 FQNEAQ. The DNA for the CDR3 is TGTGCCAGCAGCTTAGTTCTAGGGGTTAATGAAAAACTGTTTTTT. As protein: CASSLVLGVNEKLFF.

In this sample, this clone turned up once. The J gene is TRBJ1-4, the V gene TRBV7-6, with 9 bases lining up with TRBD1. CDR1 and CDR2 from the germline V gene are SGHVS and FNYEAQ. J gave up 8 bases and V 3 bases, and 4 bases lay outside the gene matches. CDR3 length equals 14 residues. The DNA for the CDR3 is TGTGCCAGCAGCTTGGGACAGGGAAGGGAAAAACTGTTTTTT. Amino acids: CASSLGQGREKLFF.

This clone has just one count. CDR3 sequence: CASSPGQGAYEQYF. In DNA form, the CDR3 reads TGTGCCAGCAGCCCCGGACAGGGGGCCTACGAGCAGTACTTC. This chain uses TRBV5-6 with TRBJ2-7, with 10 bases matching TRBD1. CDR1 and CDR2 (germline): SGHDT, YYEEEE. The CDR3 sequence is 14 residues long. Losses at the gene ends were 4 bases for V and 2 bases for J; bases not matched to a gene: 3.

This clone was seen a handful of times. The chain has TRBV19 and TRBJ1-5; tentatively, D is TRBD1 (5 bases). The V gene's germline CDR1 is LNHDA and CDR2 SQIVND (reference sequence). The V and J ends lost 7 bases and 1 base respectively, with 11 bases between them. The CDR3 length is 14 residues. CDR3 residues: CASTRQGSNQPQHF. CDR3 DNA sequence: TGTGCCAGTACGCGGCAGGGCAGCAATCAGCCCCAGCATTTT.

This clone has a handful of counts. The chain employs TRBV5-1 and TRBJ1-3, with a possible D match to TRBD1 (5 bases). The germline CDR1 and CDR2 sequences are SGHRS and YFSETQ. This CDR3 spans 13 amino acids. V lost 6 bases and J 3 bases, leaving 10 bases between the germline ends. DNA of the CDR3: TGCGCCAGCACGGAGGGGAGTGGAAACACCATATATTTT. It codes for CASTEGSGNTIYF.

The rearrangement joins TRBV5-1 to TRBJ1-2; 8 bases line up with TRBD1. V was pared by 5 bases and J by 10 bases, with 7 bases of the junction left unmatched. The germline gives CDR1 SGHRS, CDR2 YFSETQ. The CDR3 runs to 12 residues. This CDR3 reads CASRLTGVDYTF. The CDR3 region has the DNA TGCGCCAGCAGATTGACAGGGGTTGACTACACCTTC.

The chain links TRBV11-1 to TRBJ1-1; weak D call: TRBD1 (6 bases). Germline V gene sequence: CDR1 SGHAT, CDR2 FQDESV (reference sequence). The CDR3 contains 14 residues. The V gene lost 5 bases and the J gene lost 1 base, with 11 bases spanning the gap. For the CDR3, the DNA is TGTGCCAGCAGCCTTAAGACAGGGAACACTGAAGCTTTCTTT. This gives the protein CASSLKTGNTEAFF.

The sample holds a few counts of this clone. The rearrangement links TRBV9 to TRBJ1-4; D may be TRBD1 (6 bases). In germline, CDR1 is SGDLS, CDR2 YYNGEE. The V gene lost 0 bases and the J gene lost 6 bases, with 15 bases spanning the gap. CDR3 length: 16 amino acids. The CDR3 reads CASSVEAGGEDEKLFF. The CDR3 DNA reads TGTGCCAGCAGCGTAGAGGCGGGGGGCGAAGATGAAAAACTGTTTTTT.

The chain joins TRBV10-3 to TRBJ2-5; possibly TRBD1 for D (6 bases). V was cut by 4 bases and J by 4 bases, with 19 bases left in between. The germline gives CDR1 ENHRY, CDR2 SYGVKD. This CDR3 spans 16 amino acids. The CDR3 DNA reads TGTGCCATCAGTGGGAGAGGACAGCAAGGCGGAGAGACCCAGTACTTC. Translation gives CAISGRGQQGGETQYF.

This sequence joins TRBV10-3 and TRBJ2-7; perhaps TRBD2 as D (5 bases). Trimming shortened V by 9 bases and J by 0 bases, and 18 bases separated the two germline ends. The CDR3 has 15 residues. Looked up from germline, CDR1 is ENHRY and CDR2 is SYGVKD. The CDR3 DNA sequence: TGTGCCATTGCCTTTGGGCGGGCTAGCTCCTACGAGCAGTACTTC. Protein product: CAIAFGRASSYEQYF.

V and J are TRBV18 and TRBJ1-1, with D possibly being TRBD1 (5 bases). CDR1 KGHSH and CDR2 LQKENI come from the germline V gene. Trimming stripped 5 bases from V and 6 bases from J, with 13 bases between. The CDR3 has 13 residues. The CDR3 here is CASSIPGWAEAFF. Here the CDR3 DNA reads TGTGCCAGCTCAATTCCAGGGTGGGCTGAAGCTTTCTTT.

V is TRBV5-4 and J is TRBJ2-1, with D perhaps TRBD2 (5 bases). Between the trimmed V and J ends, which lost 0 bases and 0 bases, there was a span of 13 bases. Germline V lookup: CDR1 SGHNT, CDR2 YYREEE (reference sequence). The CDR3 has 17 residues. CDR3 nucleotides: TGTGCCAGCAGCTTGGGTGGCGCGGCGGGCTCCTACAATGAGCAGTTCTTC. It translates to CASSLGGAAGSYNEQFF.

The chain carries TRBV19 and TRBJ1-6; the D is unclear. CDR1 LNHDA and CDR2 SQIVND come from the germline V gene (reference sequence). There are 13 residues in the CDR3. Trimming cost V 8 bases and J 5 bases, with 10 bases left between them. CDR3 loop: CASSEQNNSPLHF. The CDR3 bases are TGTGCCAGTTCGGAACAGAATAATTCACCCCTCCACTTT.

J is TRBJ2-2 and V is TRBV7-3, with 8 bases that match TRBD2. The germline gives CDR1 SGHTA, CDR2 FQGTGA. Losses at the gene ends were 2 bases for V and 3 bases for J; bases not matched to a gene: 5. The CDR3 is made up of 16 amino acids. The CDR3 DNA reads TGTGCCAGCAGCTTAGCGCGGGGGGTGGACACCGGGGAGCTGTTTTTT. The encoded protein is CASSLARGVDTGELFF.

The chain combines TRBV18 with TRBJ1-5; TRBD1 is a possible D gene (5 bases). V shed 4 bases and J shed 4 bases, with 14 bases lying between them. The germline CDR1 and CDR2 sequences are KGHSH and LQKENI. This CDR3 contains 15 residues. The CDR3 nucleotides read TGTGCCAGCTCACTGGTTCTAGGGGTAAATCAGCCCCAGCATTTT. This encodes CASSLVLGVNQPQHF.

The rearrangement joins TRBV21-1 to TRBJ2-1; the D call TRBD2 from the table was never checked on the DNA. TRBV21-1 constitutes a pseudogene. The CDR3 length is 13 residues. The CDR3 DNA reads TGTGCCAGCAGCTCCCGGGGGGGTGATGAGCAGTTCTTC. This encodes CASSSRGGDEQFF.

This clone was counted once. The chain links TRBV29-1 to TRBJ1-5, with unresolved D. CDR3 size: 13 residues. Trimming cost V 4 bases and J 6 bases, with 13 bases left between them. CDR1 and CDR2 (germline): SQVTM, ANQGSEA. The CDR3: CSVAEGVGQPQHF. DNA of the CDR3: TGCAGCGTTGCTGAGGGCGTGGGTCAGCCCCAGCATTTT.

CDR3 coding DNA: TGTGCCAGCAGTCCCGGGGTAGCGGGAGGGGTCACAGATACGCAGTATTTT. Amino acids: CASSPGVAGGVTDTQYF. The rearrangement uses TRBV6-2 or TRBV6-3 and TRBJ2-3, with TRBD2 matching over 11 bases. The CDR3 totals 17 residues. The J segment lost 2 bases and the V segment lost 5 bases, leaving 9 bases of the junction unmatched. Germline V gene data show CDR1 as MNHEY and CDR2 as SVGEGT.